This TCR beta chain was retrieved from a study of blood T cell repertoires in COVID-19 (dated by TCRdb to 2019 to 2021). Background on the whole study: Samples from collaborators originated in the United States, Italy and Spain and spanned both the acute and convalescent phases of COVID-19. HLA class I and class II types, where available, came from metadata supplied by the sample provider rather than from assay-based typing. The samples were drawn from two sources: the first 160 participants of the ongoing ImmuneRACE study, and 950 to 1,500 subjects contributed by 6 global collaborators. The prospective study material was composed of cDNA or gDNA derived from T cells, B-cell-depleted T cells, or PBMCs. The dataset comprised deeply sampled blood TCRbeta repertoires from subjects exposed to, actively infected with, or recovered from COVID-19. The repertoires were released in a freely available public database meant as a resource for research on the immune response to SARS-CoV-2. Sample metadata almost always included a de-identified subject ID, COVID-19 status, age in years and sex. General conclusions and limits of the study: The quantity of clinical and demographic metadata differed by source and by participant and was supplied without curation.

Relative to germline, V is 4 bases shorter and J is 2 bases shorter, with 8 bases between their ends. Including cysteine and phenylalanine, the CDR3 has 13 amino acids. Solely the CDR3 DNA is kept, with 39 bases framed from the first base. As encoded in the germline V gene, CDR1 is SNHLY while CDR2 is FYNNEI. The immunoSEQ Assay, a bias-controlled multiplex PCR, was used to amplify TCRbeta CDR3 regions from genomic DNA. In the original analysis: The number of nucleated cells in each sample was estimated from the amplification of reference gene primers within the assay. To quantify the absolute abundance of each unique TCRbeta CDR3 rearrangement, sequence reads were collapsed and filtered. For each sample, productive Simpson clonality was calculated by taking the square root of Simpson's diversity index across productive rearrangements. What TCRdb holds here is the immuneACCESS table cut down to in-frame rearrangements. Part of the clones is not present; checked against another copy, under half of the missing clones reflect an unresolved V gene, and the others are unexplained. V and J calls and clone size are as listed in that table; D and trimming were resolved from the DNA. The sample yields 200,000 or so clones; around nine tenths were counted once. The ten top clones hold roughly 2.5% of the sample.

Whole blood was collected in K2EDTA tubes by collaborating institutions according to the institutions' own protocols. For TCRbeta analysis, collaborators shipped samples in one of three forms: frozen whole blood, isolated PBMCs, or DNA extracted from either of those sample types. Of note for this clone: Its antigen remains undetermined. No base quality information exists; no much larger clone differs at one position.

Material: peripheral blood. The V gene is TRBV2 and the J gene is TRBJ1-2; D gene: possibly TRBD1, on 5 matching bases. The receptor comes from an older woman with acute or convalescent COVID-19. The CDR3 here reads CASSAQGNYGYTF. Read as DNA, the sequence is TGTGCCAGCAGTGCGCAGGGAAACTATGGCTACACCTTC.